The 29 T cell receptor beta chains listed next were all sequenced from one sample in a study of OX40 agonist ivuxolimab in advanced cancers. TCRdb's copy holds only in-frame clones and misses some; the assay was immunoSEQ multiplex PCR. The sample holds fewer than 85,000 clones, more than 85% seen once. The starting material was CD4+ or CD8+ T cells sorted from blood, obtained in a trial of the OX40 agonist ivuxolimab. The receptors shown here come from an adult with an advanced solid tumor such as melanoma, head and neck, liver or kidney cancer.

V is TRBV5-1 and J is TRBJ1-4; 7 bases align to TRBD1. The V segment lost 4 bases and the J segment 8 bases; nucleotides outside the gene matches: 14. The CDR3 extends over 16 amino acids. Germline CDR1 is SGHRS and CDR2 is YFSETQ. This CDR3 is CASSTTGTGGVEKLFF. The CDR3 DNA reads TGCGCCAGCAGCACGACAGGGACGGGGGGTGTCGAAAAACTGTTTTTT.

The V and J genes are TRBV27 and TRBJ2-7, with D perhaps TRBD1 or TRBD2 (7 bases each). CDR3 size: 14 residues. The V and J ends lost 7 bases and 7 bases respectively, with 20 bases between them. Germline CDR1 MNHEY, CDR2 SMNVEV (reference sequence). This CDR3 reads CASTPGREGAEQYF. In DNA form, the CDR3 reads TGTGCCAGCACCCCAGGGAGGGAGGGGGCGGAGCAGTACTTC.

CDR3: CASSQDVSLAGPYNEQFF. CDR3 sequence (DNA): TGCGCCAGCAGCCAAGACGTTTCACTAGCGGGCCCCTACAATGAGCAGTTCTTC. This chain links TRBV4-3 with TRBJ2-1, with TRBD2 identical over 9 bases. Trimming removed 0 bases from V and 2 bases from J; junction bases left unmatched: 8. The germline V gene encodes CDR1 LGHNA and CDR2 YSLEER. There are 18 residues in the CDR3.

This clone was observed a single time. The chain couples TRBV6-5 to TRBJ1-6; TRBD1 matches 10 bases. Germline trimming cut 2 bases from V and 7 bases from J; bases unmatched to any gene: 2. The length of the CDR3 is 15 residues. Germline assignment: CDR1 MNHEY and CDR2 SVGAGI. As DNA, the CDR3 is TGTGCCAGCAGTTACGGGACAGGGGAAAATTCACCCCTCCACTTT. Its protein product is CASSYGTGENSPLHF.

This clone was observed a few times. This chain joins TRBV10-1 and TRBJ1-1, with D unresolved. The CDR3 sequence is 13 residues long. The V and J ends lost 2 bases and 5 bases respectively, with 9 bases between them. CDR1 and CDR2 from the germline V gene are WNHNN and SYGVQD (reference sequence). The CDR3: CASSERGSTEAFF. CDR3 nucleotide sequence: TGCGCCAGCAGTGAGCGGGGATCGACTGAAGCTTTCTTT.

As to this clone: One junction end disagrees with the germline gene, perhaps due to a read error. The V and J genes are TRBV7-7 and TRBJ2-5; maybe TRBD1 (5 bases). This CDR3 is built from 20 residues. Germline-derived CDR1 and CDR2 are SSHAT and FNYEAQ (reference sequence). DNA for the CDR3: TGTGCTAGCAGCATAATGACGAATCCCTCAACAGGTTACGACAGAGAGACCCAGTACTTC. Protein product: CASSIMTNPSTGYDRETQYF.

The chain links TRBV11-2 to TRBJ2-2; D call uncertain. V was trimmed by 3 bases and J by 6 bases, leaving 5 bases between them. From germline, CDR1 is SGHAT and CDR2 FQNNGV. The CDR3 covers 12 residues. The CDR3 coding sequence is TGTGCCAGCAGCTTGGTTGCCGGGGAGCTGTTTTTT. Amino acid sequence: CASSLVAGELFF.

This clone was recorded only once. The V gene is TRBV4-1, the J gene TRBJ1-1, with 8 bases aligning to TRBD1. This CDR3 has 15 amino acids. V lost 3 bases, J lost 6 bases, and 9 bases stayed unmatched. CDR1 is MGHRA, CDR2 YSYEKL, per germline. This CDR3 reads CASSHTTGEDSEAFF. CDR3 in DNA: TGCGCCAGCAGCCACACGACAGGGGAGGACTCTGAAGCTTTCTTT.

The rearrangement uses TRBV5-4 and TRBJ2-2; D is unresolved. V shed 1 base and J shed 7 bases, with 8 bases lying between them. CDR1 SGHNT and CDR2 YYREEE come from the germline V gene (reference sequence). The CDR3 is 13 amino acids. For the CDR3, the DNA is TGTGCCAGCAGCTTGCAACCGGGCGGGGAGCTGTTTTTT. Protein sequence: CASSLQPGGELFF.

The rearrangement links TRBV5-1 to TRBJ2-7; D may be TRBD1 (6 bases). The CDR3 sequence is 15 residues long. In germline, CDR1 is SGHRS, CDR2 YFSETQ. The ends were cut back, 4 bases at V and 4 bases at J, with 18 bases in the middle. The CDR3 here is CASSPSQGNGYEQYF. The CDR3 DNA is TGCGCCAGCAGCCCCTCACAGGGAAATGGTTACGAGCAGTACTTC.

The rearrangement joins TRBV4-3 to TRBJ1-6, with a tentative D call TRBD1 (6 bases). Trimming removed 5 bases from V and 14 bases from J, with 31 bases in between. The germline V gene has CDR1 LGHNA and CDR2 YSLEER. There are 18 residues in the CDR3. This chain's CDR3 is CASSEGSRAAGGPAALHF. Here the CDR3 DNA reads TGCGCCAGCAGCGAAGGCAGCCGGGCAGCTGGGGGGCCGGCGGCCCTCCACTTT.

For the CDR3, the DNA is TGTGCCAGCAGTGAGGGGACAGGGTACCAAGAGACCCAGTACTTC. Translation gives CASSEGTGYQETQYF. The J gene is TRBJ2-5, the V gene TRBV6-1; 9 bases are shared with TRBD1. The J segment lost 0 bases and the V segment lost 3 bases, leaving 2 bases of the junction unmatched. Germline V lookup: CDR1 MNHNS, CDR2 SASEGT. The CDR3 has 15 residues.

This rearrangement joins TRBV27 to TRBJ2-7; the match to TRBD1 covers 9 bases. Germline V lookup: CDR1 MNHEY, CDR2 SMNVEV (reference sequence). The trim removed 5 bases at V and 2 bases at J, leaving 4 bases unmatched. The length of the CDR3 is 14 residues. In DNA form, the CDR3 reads TGTGCCAGCAGTCCCCGACAGGGGGCCTACGAGCAGTACTTC. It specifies CASSPRQGAYEQYF.

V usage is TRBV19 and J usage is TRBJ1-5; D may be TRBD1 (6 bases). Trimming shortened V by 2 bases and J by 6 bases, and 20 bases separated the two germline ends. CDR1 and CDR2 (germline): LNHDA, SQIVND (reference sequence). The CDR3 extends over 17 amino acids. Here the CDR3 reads CASSIRSGEARVQPQHF. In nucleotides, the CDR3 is TGTGCCAGTAGTATAAGGTCAGGGGAGGCTCGGGTTCAGCCCCAGCATTTT.

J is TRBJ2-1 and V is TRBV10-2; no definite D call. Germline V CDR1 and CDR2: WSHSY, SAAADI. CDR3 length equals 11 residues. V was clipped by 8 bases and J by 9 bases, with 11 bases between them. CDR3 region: CASSEPGEQFF. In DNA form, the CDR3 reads TGCGCCAGCTCGGAGCCCGGTGAGCAGTTCTTC.

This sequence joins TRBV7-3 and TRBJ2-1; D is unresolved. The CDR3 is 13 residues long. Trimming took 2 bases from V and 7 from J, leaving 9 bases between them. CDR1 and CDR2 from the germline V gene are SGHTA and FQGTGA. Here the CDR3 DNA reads TGTGCCAGCAGCTTAGGGTTCGGTAATGAGCAGTTCTTC. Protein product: CASSLGFGNEQFF.

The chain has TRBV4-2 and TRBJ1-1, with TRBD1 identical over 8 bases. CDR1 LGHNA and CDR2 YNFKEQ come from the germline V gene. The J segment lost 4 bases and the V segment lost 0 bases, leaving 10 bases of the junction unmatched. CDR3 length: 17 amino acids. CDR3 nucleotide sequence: TGTGCCAGCAGCCAAGAGACAGGGACAGGCTGGGGCACTGAAGCTTTCTTT. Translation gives CASSQETGTGWGTEAFF.

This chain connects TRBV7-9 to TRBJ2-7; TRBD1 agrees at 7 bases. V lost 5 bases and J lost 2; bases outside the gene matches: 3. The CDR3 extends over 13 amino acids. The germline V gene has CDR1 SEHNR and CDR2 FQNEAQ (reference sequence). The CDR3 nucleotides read TGTGCCAGCAGCCGGGACAGCCCCTACGAGCAGTACTTC. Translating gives CASSRDSPYEQYF.

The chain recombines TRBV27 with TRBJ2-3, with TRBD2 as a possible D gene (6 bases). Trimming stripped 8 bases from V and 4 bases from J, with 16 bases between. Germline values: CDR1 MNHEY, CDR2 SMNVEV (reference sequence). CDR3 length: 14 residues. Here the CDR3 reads CASASRGRPDTQYF. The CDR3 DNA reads TGTGCCAGCGCCTCCCGGGGGAGGCCAGATACGCAGTATTTT.

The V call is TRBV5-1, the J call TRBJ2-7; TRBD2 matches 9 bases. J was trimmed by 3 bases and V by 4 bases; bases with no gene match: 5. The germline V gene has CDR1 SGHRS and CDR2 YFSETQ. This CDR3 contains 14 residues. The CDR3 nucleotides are TGCGCCAGCAGCGAGGGACTAGCAAGCTACGAGCAGTACTTC. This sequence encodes CASSEGLASYEQYF.

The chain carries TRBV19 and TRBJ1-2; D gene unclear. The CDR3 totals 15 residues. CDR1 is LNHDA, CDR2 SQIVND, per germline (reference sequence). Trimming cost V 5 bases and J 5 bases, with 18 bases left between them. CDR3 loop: CASSLTFGSGYGYTF. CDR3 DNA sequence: TGTGCCAGTAGTCTGACGTTCGGTAGTGGGTATGGCTACACCTTC.

The CDR3, as DNA: TGTGCCAGCAGACACACGGGGTCTAGCACAGATACGCAGTATTTT. Its translation is CASRHTGSSTDTQYF. The chain joins TRBV7-9 to TRBJ2-3; D is perhaps TRBD2 (5 bases). This CDR3 spans 15 amino acids. Germline V gives CDR1 SEHNR, CDR2 FQNEAQ (reference sequence). The V and J ends lost 6 bases and 0 bases respectively, with 13 bases between them.

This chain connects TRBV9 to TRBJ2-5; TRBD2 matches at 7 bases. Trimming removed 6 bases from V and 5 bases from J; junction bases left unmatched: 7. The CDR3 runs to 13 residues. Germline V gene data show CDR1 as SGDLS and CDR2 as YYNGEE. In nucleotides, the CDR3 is TGTGCCAGCACCCGTTTGGGGGGGGAGACCCAGTACTTC. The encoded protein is CASTRLGGETQYF.

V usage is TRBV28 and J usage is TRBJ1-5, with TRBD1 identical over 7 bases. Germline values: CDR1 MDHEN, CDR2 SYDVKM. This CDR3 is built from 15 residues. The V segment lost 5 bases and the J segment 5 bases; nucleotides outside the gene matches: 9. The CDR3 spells CASSADRQPHQPQHF. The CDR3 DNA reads TGTGCCAGCAGTGCGGACAGGCAACCTCATCAGCCCCAGCATTTT.

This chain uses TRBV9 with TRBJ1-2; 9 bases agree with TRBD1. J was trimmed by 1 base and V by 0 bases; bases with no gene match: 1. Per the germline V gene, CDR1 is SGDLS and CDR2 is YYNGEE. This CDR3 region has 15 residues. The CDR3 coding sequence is TGTGCCAGCAGCGTAGGGGGACAGGGTAACTATGGCTACACCTTC. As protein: CASSVGGQGNYGYTF.

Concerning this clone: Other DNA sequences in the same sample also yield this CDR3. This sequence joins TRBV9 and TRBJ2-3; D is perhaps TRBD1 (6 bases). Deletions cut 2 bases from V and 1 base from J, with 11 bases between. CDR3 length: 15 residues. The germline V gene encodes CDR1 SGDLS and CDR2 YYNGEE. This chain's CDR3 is CASSVGGAGTDTQYF. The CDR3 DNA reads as TGTGCCAGCAGCGTTGGGGGCGCGGGCACAGATACGCAGTATTTT.

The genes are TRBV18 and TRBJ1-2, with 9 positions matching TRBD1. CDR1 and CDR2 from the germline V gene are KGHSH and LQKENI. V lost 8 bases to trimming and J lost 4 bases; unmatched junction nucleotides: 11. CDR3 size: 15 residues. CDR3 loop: CASRVPGQGLYGYTF. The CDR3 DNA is TGTGCCAGCCGAGTACCGGGACAGGGCCTCTATGGCTACACCTTC.

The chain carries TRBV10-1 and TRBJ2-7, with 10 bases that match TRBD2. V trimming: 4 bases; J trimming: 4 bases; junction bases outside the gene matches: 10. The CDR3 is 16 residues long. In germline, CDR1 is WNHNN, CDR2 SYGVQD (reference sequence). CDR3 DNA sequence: TGCGCCAGCAGTGTTGGAAAACTAGCGGGGCAGTACGAGCAGTACTTC. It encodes CASSVGKLAGQYEQYF.

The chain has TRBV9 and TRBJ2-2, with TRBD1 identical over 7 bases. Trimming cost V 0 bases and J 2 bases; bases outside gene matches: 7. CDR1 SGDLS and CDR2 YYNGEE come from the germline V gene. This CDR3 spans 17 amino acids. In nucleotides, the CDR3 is TGTGCCAGCAGCGTAGGTTGGACAGGACCTAACACCGGGGAGCTGTTTTTT. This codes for CASSVGWTGPNTGELFF.